This TCR beta chain was observed in a study of blood T cell repertoires in COVID-19. Overall study context: Material from acute and convalescent COVID-19 was sourced from the United States, Italy and Spain. PBMCs, B-cell-depleted T cells, or T cells were the source of the cDNA or gDNA that made up the material.

In its sample, this clone was seen a few times. Sequencing used immunoSEQ multiplex PCR; TCRdb keeps in-frame clones, though not all of them. The sample includes under 200,000 clones, about 86% seen only once; the top ten take roughly a tenth. The germline gives CDR1 LNHDA, CDR2 SQIVND (reference sequence). With 7 bases clipped from V and 1 base from J, the junction kept 7 bases outside the gene matches. This CDR3 is 15 amino acids long. This TCR was sampled from a man aged 70-80 years with active or convalescent COVID-19. J is TRBJ1-2 and V is TRBV19, with 9 positions matching TRBD1. Sequencing was carried out using peripheral blood. Here the CDR3 DNA reads TGTGCCAGTAAAACCGGGACAGGGATTAACTATGGCTACACCTTC. Residues: CASKTGTGINYGYTF.